The present T cell receptor (beta chain) was sequenced within a study of T cells generated in artificial thymic organoids. Study findings and constraints: Organoid-derived CD8 single positive T cells showed physiological TCR clonotype diversity.

About this clonotype: What it binds is not known.

FACS isolated CD3+TCRαβ+CD8 single positive T cells before RNA extraction. Each sample used about 35,000 to 220,000 sorted cells for RNA. The CDR3 consists of 15 residues. Trimming cost V 7 bases and J 4 bases, with 22 bases left between them. The V gene's germline CDR1 is DFQATT and CDR2 SNEGSKA (reference sequence). Reverse primers in the TRAC or TRBC constant regions drove separate semi-nested PCRs for TCRalpha and TCRbeta. TCRdb re-analysed the 5' RACE reads in MiXCR, keeping a single row per CDR3 protein. The top ten clones hold less than 3.5% of a sample with 2,000 to 2,500 distinct CDR3 sequences, 11% of them seen once.

Sequencing used naive CD8+ T cells from the thymus. Subset of the sample: CD3+TCRalphabeta+CD8SP T cells; for blood, CD45RO-CCR7+ naive CD8+ T cells. The rearrangement links TRBV20-1 to TRBJ2-5; no clear D. The receptor's source is a human donor who gave cord blood stem cells for thymic organoid culture, a cardiac surgery patient who gave postnatal thymus, or a blood donor (not recorded which). CDR3 bases: TGCAGTGGTATCAACGCAGAGTACATGGGAGAGACCCAGTACTTC. Its translation: CSGINAEYMGETQYF.